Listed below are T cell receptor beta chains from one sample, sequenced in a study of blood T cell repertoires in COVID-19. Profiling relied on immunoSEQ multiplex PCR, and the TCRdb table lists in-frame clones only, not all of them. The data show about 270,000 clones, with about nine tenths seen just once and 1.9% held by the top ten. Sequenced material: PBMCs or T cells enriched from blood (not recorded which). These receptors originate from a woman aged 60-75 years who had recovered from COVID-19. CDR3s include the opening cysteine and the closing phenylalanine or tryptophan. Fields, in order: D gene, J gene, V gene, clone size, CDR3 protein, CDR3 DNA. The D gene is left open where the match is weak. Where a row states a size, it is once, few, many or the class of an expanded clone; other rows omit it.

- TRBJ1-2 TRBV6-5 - CASSYIRGRSGYTF TGTGCCAGCAGTTACATCAGGGGTCGGAGTGGCTACACCTTC
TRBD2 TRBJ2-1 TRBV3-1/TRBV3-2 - CASSQVTSGGPVGEQFF TGTGCCAGCAGCCAAGTGACTAGCGGGGGGCCCGTTGGGGAGCAGTTCTTC
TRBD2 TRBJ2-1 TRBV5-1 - CASSLLAGDSEQFF TGCGCCAGCAGCTTGTTAGCGGGAGACAGTGAGCAGTTCTTC
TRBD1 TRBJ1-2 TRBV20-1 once CSASLIKGGGPGYTF TGCAGTGCTAGTCTTATAAAAGGAGGGGGCCCTGGCTACACCTTC
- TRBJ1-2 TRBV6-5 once CASSGRGFDGYTF TGTGCCAGCAGCGGGAGAGGGTTCGATGGCTACACCTTC
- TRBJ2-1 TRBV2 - CASSVGTVEQFF TGTGCCAGCAGTGTTGGTACTGTTGAGCAGTTCTTC
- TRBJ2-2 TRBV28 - CASRIGGVAGELFF TGTGCCTCTAGAATAGGAGGGGTGGCCGGGGAGCTGTTTTTT
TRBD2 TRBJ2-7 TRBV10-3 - CAISDRLAGVSYEQYF TGTGCCATCAGTGACCGGCTAGCGGGAGTTTCATACGAGCAGTACTTC
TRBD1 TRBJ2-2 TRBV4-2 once CASSRDRYTGELFF TGTGCCAGCAGCCGGGACAGGTATACCGGGGAGCTGTTTTTT
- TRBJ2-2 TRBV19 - CASSPGPGAGELFF TGTGCCAGTAGTCCGGGGCCAGGGGCCGGGGAGCTGTTTTTT
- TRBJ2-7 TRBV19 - CASSIVAVSYEQYF TGTGCCAGTAGTATAGTGGCAGTATCCTACGAGCAGTACTTC
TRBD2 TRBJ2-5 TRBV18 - CASALSGGAETQYF TGTGCCAGCGCCCTCAGCGGGGGGGCCGAGACCCAGTACTTC
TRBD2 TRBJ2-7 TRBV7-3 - CASSRTSGDHEQYF TGTGCCAGCAGCAGGACTAGCGGGGACCACGAGCAGTACTTC
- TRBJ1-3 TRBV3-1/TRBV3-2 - CASSQDGGSRGNTIYF TGTGCCAGCAGCCAAGATGGGGGGTCTCGGGGAAACACCATATATTTT
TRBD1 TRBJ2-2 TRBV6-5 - CASPRDRGHGGELFF TGTGCCAGCCCACGGGACAGGGGGCATGGCGGGGAGCTGTTTTTT
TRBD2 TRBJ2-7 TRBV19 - CASSILAGRSYEQYF TGTGCCAGTAGTATCCTAGCGGGGCGTTCATACGAGCAGTACTTC
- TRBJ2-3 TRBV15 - CATSRDMAEDTQYF TGTGCCACCAGCAGAGATATGGCGGAAGATACGCAGTATTTT
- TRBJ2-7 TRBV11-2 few CASSLDLARASYEQYF TGTGCCAGCAGCTTAGATCTGGCCAGGGCGTCCTACGAGCAGTACTTC
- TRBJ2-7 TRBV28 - CASSDTGPEQYF TGTGCCAGCAGCGATACAGGGCCCGAGCAGTACTTC
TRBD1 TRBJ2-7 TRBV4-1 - CASRRQGAYEQYF TGCGCCAGCAGGAGACAGGGGGCCTACGAGCAGTACTTC
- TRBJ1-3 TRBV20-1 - CSASSGNTIYF TGCAGTGCCTCCTCTGGAAACACCATATATTTT
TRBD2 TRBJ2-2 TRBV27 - CASRSAGVGTGELFF TGTGCCAGCAGGTCAGCGGGAGTGGGCACCGGGGAGCTGTTTTTT
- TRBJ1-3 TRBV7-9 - CASTTPPDSSGNTIYF TGTGCCAGCACAACCCCACCGGACAGCTCTGGAAACACCATATATTTT
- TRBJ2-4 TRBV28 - CASSPQGGALAKNIQYF TGTGCCAGCAGTCCTCAGGGGGGAGCACTAGCCAAAAACATTCAGTACTTC
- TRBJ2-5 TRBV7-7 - CASSPGREGVETQYF TGTGCTAGCAGCCCCGGTAGGGAGGGGGTCGAGACCCAGTACTTC
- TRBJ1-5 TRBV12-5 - CASGSGSYLSPQHF TGTGCTAGTGGTTCGGGGAGCTACCTGTCGCCCCAGCATTTT
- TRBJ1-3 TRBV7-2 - CASSSGSSGNTIYF TGTGCCAGCAGCTCCGGTAGTTCTGGAAACACCATATATTTT
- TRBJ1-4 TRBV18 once CASSPRQATNEKLFF TGTGCCAGCTCTCCCCGACAGGCAACTAATGAAAAACTGTTTTTT
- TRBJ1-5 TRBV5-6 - CASSSRQAPSNQPQHF TGTGCCAGCAGCTCTCGACAGGCGCCTAGCAATCAGCCCCAGCATTTT
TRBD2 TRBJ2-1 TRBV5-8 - CASSLGLAEYNEQFF TGTGCCAGCAGCTTGGGCCTAGCGGAGTACAATGAGCAGTTCTTC
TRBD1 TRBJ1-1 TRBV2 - CASSVAGQGGFEAFF TGTGCCAGCAGTGTGGCTGGACAGGGGGGTTTTGAGGCTTTCTTT
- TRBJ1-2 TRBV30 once CAWTDRHGYTF TGTGCCTGGACAGACAGACATGGCTACACCTTC
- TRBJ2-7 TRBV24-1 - CATSDPSSYEQYF TGTGCCACCAGTGATCCGAGCTCCTACGAGCAGTACTTC
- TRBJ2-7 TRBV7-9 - CASSFSSYEQYF TGTGCCAGCAGCTTCAGCTCCTACGAGCAGTACTTC
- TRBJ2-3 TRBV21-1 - CASGKVLFDTQYF TGTGCCAGCGGAAAGGTACTATTCGATACGCAGTATTTT
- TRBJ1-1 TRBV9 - CASSVVTETEAFF TGTGCCAGCAGCGTAGTTACAGAAACAGAAGCTTTCTTT
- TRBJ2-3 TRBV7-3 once CASSLTPGGPDTQYF TGTGCCAGCAGCTTAACCCCCGGGGGTCCAGATACGCAGTATTTT
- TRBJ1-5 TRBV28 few CASSLSFLSQPQHF TGTGCCAGCAGTTTAAGCTTCCTAAGTCAGCCCCAGCATTTT
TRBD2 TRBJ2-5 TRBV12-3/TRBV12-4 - CASTGGASKTQYF TGTGCCAGCACGGGGGGGGCATCGAAGACCCAGTACTTC
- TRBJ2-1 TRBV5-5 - CASSPLGARGSYNEQFF TGTGCCAGCAGCCCGCTGGGGGCGAGAGGCTCCTACAATGAGCAGTTCTTC
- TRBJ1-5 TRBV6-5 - CASSYSASRDQPQHF TGTGCCAGCAGTTACTCAGCCTCGAGAGATCAGCCCCAGCATTTT
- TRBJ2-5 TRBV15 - CATSRRGGVQETQYF TGTGCCACCAGCAGAAGGGGGGGCGTCCAAGAGACCCAGTACTTC
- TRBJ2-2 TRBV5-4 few CASTLAYSGSSTGELFF TGTGCCAGCACCTTAGCTTATTCCGGGAGTTCCACCGGGGAGCTGTTTTTT
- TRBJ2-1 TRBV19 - CASSSHYEQFF TGTGCCAGTAGTTCCCATTATGAGCAGTTCTTC
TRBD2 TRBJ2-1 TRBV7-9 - CASSLSSLAGGHSNEQFF TGTGCCAGCAGCTTAAGTTCGTTAGCGGGAGGGCATAGTAATGAGCAGTTCTTC
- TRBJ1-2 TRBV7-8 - CASNSMGLGGKDGYTF TGTGCCAGCAACTCCATGGGCCTGGGGGGTAAGGATGGCTACACCTTC
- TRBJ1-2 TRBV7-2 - CASSEGLGDGYTF TGTGCCAGCAGCGAGGGACTGGGGGATGGCTACACCTTC
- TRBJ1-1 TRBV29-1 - CSVEDRNTEAFF TGCAGCGTTGAGGACAGGAACACTGAAGCTTTCTTT
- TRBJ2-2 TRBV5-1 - CASSLSEAGELFF TGCGCCAGCAGCTTGAGCGAGGCCGGGGAGCTGTTTTTT
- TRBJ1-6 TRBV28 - CASSLRGVGRSPLHF TGTGCCAGCAGTTTACGGGGGGTGGGTCGTTCACCCCTCCACTTT
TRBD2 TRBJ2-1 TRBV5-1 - CASQFSGSSYNEQFF TGCGCCAGCCAATTTAGCGGGTCCTCCTACAATGAGCAGTTCTTC
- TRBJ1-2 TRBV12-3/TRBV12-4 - CASTSSLLDGYTF TGTGCCAGCACCTCATCCCTACTGGATGGCTACACCTTC
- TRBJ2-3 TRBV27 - CASSLGPAAHTDTQYF TGTGCCAGCAGTTTAGGGCCAGCGGCCCACACAGATACGCAGTATTTT
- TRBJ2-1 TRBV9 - CASSGLRVTFSYNEQFF TGTGCCAGCAGCGGGTTACGGGTTACGTTCTCCTACAATGAGCAGTTCTTC
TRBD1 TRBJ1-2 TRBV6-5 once CANKETGTGGYTF TGTGCCAATAAGGAGACAGGGACGGGGGGCTACACCTTC
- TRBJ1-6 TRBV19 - CASSPPLTGSNSPLHF TGTGCCAGTAGTCCTCCGTTGACAGGCTCTAATTCACCCCTCCACTTT
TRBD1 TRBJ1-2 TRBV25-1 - CASSHTSGTGATGYTF TGTGCCAGCAGCCACACTTCCGGGACAGGGGCAACTGGCTACACCTTC
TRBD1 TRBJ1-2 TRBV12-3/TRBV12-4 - CASSWTGRDGYTF TGTGCCAGCAGCTGGACAGGGAGGGATGGCTACACCTTC